The subject of this entry is one T cell receptor (beta chain). The specificity of this receptor is unknown. No base qualities exist here, and no much larger clone lies one base off it. The sample's time point label, decoded: baseline before first vaccination. Vaccinee samples were obtained from the UK trials COV001 and COV002, which included a single-blind randomized controlled phase 2/3 trial of AZD1222 (ChAdOx1 nCoV-19) in healthy adults. For TCRbeta chain sequencing, PBMC samples were collected from trial participants at day 0 and at day 28 after the second dose. This entry comes from a study of T cell responses to AZD1222 COVID-19 vaccine (dated by TCRdb to 2020 to 2022). In the study overall: AZD1222 recipients whose second dose came at about 4 weeks and those whose second dose came at about 12 weeks were combined into one group, since spike-specific TCR depth and breadth did not differ between the two schedules. TCR sequencing was performed for about 250 trial participants, of whom 200 to 210 were given two doses of AZD1222 and around 25 were given two doses of MenACWY control vaccine. Enrollment into the trials was organized by age into subgroups of 18-55, 56-69 and 70-plus years, and those subgroups contained about 160, 30 and 59 TCR-sequenced participants, respectively. What the study reported, not specific to this receptor: Conclusions about previously exposed vaccinees are limited because only six or seven AZD1222 recipients were SARS-CoV-2 seropositive at baseline. Because no samples from the day 14 peak response were available, repertoires could be characterized only after the peak T cell response. Reportedly, almost half of the unique spike-specific TCRs recognized epitopes lying outside the regions that are mutated in the B.1.351 and B.1.1.7 variants. After two AZD1222 doses, spike-specific TCR breadth and depth were significantly higher than at day 0 and than in MenACWY recipients. Participants were mostly white British and included more females than males, and it was suggested by the authors that clonal diversity may have been underestimated. CD4 TCRs associated with the vaccine covered the entire spike protein, and the dominant responses were in regions 160-218 and 743-854. In the small 56-69-year group, the increase in depth fell short of significance, most likely because of low power.

The CDR3 regions of human TCRbeta chains were subjected to immunosequencing. The original pipeline was this. Repertoire TCRs were matched against a reference library of SARS-CoV-2-specific TCRs generated with the MIRA antigen-specificity platform. Breadth meant the fraction of unique TCRs that were SARS-CoV-2-associated, whereas depth meant the fraction of total T cells that were SARS-CoV-2-associated. Using the MIRA data, each spike-specific TCR was assigned both to the spike region to which the TCR was reactive and to a CD4 or CD8 class. Log10-transformed breadth and depth values were compared by one-way ANOVA with Sidak's multiple comparisons tests. What TCRdb holds here is the immuneACCESS table cut down to in-frame rearrangements. Part of the clones is not present; checked against another copy, under half of the missing clones reflect an unresolved V gene, and the others are unexplained. V and J calls plus clone size are reproduced from that table; the DNA served to infer D and trimming. The sample table shows 80,000 to 100,000 clones, and about 86% are seen once. The top ten constitute approximately 6.8% of the sample.

From a lookup of the germline V gene, CDR1 and CDR2 are KGHSH and LQKENI. CDR3 length: 17 amino acids, cysteine to phenylalanine. CDR3 DNA is the only sequence kept; it has 51 bases, read in frame from the first base. V is pared back by 6 bases and J by 4 bases, with 21 bases lying between the germline termini. The sample was peripheral blood, taken on day 0 of AZD1222 vaccination. Recombination joined TRBV18 with TRBJ2-2; matching of 6 bases hints at TRBD1 as the D gene. The receptor was isolated from an adult in good health. The CDR3 reads as follows: CASSPLPLTGPTGELFF. The nucleotide sequence is given as TGTGCCAGCTCTCCTCTTCCACTAACAGGGCCCACCGGGGAGCTGTTTTTT.